This T cell receptor beta chain was identified in a study of early stage breast cancer tumors. Only in-frame clones appear in the TCRdb table, and some are missing; sequencing was by immunoSEQ multiplex PCR. The sample records approximately 33,000 clones, around 75% being singletons. The sequence came from a middle-aged person with breast cancer. Sequenced: blood.

CDR3 nucleotides: TGCGCCAGCAGCTTTCGGACTAGCGGGACCACGAACACCGGGGAGCTGTTTTTT. Its protein product is CASSFRTSGTTNTGELFF. This chain joins TRBV5-1 and TRBJ2-2; 12 positions match TRBD2. CDR1 is SGHRS and CDR2 is YFSETQ in the germline V gene. This CDR3 is built from 18 residues. V dropped 2 bases and J dropped 0; count of bases not matched to a gene: 5.